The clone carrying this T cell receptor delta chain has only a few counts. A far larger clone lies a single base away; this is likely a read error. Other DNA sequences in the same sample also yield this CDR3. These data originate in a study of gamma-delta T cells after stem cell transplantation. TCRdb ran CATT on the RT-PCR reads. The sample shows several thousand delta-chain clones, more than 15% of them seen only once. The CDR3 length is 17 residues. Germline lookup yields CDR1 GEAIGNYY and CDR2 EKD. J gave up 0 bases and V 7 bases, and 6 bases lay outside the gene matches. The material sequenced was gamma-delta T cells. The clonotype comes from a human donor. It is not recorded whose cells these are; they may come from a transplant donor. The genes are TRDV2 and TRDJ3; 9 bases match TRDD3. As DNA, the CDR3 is TGTGCCTGCGACTACTGGGGGAGCTCCTGGGACACCCGACAGATGTTTTTC. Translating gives CACDYWGSSWDTRQMFF.